Each of the 18 T cell receptor beta chains below was sequenced from the same sample in a study of control samples from healthy donors and cancer patients. The method was immunoSEQ multiplex PCR; TCRdb's version includes in-frame clones alone and lacks a portion of them. The sample lists 100,000 to 150,000 clones; less than 90% were seen once. Input material: blood. The receptors were sampled from a man aged 18 to 29 in good health.

This chain's CDR3 is CASSDYTGELFF. As DNA, the CDR3 is TGTGCCAGCTCCGACTACACCGGGGAGCTGTTTTTT. J is TRBJ2-2 and V is TRBV27; no reliable D call. This CDR3 contains 12 residues. Germline CDR1 is MNHEY and CDR2 is SMNVEV (reference sequence). Trimming removed 8 bases from V and 3 bases from J, with 7 bases in between.

The V and J genes are TRBV7-7 and TRBJ2-5, with D possibly being TRBD2 (6 bases). This CDR3 spans 14 amino acids. CDR1 is SSHAT, CDR2 FNYEAQ, per germline (reference sequence). The ends were cut back, 0 bases at V and 5 bases at J, with 10 bases in the middle. CDR3 protein: CASSLAGGWETQYF. CDR3 sequence (DNA): TGTGCCAGCAGCTTAGCGGGAGGATGGGAGACCCAGTACTTC. Full variable domain (rest looked up from reference TRBV7-7 and TRBJ2-5): GAGVSQSPRYKVTKRGQDVTLRCDPISSHATLYWYQQALGQGPEFLTYFNYEAQPDKSGLPSDRFSAERPEGSISTLTIQRTEQRDSAMYRCASSLAGGWETQYFGPGTRLLVL.

The chain carries TRBV5-8 and TRBJ1-1, with TRBD1 as a possible D gene (5 bases). This CDR3 has 14 residues. V gave up 3 bases and J gave up 8 bases, with 17 bases separating them. CDR1 and CDR2 (germline): SGHTS, YDEGEE. CDR3 protein: CASSSYRSVGEAFF. CDR3 sequence (DNA): TGTGCCAGCAGCTCCTACAGGTCGGTAGGGGAAGCTTTCTTT.

The chain couples TRBV5-5 to TRBJ1-2; D call uncertain. The CDR3 is 14 amino acids. Trimming took off 0 bases at V and 0 bases at J, with 6 bases between the two ends. CDR1 SGHKS and CDR2 YYEKEE come from the germline V gene (reference sequence). The CDR3 DNA sequence: TGTGCCAGCAGCTTGGATCCAGCTAACTATGGCTACACCTTC. Translated, it gives CASSLDPANYGYTF.

This clone was recorded once. The V and J genes are TRBV7-2 and TRBJ1-2; D may be TRBD1 (5 bases). CDR1 is SGHTA, CDR2 FQGNSA, per germline. The CDR3 is made up of 14 amino acids. Trimming cost V 5 bases and J 5 bases, with 15 bases left between them. The chain's CDR3 is CASSPAGLAYGYTF. Here the CDR3 DNA reads TGTGCCAGCAGCCCCGCAGGGTTAGCATATGGCTACACCTTC.

This chain links TRBV7-2 with TRBJ2-7; 10 bases fit TRBD2. The trim removed 3 bases at V and 0 bases at J, leaving 5 bases unmatched. Germline values: CDR1 SGHTA, CDR2 FQGNSA. The CDR3 is made up of 16 amino acids. The DNA of the CDR3 is TGTGCCAGCAGCTTGGGGGTAGCGGGAGGCTCCTACGAGCAGTACTTC. As protein: CASSLGVAGGSYEQYF.

This clone has a handful of counts. This chain links TRBV5-4 with TRBJ1-2; D is possibly TRBD1 (6 bases). Germline V gene data show CDR1 as SGHNT and CDR2 as YYREEE (reference sequence). Trimming shortened V by 7 bases and J by 7 bases, and 20 bases separated the two germline ends. This CDR3 region has 14 residues. CDR3 sequence (DNA): TGTGCCAGCGGGCAAAAAACAGGGTCCTCTGGCTACACCTTC. Amino acid sequence: CASGQKTGSSGYTF.

The chain is built from TRBV6-6 and TRBJ1-4; D perhaps matches TRBD1 (5 bases). The CDR3 length is 13 residues. Germline V gene data show CDR1 as MNHNY and CDR2 as SVGAGI (reference sequence). With 6 bases removed from V and 8 bases from J, the gap between germline ends came to 13 bases. CDR3 sequence: CASSRQGEEKLFF. Written as DNA, the CDR3 is TGTGCCAGCAGCCGGCAGGGTGAGGAAAAACTGTTTTTT.

This sequence joins TRBV7-2 and TRBJ1-1, with 7 nucleotides matching TRBD1. There are 14 residues in the CDR3. V lost 1 base and J lost 1; bases outside the gene matches: 0. Germline CDR1 is SGHTA and CDR2 is FQGNSA. The CDR3 nucleotides read TGTGCCAGCAGCTTAGGGACAGGGAACACTGAAGCTTTCTTT. Encoded protein: CASSLGTGNTEAFF.

The rearrangement joins TRBV11-2 to TRBJ2-3; 9 bases are shared with TRBD2. This CDR3 is 13 amino acids long. Germline loops: CDR1 SGHAT, CDR2 FQNNGV. V lost 5 bases and J lost 11; bases outside the gene matches: 8. CDR3 DNA sequence: TGTGCCAGCAGCCCACGGACTAGCGAACGGCAGTATTTT. Its translation: CASSPRTSERQYF.

The rearrangement joins TRBV20-1 to TRBJ2-7, with a tentative D call TRBD2 (6 bases). The V gene's germline CDR1 is DFQATT and CDR2 SNEGSKA (reference sequence). V shed 1 base and J shed 6 bases, with 7 bases lying between them. The CDR3 totals 11 residues. The CDR3 is CSARVSGEQYF. The DNA for the CDR3 is TGCAGTGCTAGAGTTAGCGGCGAGCAGTACTTC.

The rearrangement links TRBV9 to TRBJ2-1; D is unclear. V dropped 2 bases and J dropped 0 bases, with 15 bases sitting between them. The germline V gene has CDR1 SGDLS and CDR2 YYNGEE. This CDR3 contains 17 residues. The CDR3 sequence: CASSVEDLFSSYNEQFF. In DNA, the CDR3 is TGTGCCAGCAGCGTCGAGGACCTATTTAGCTCCTACAATGAGCAGTTCTTC.

This chain links TRBV27 with TRBJ1-5, with D unclear. The CDR3 is 15 residues long. Trimming took 6 bases from V and 1 from J, leaving 13 bases between them. Germline loops: CDR1 MNHEY, CDR2 SMNVEV (reference sequence). CDR3 sequence reads: CASRLRTGSNQPQHF. DNA of the CDR3: TGTGCCAGCAGACTACGGACCGGGAGCAATCAGCCCCAGCATTTT.

This clone was seen only once. V is TRBV20-1 and J is TRBJ1-1; a possible D gene is TRBD1 (5 bases). Trimming removed 3 bases at V and 1 base at J, with 12 bases between. The CDR3 spans 14 residues. Germline V gene data show CDR1 as DFQATT and CDR2 as SNEGSKA (reference sequence). In DNA, the CDR3 is TGCAGTGCTAGTCCAGGGACCAGGAACACTGAAGCTTTCTTT. Its protein product is CSASPGTRNTEAFF.

This chain connects TRBV12-3 or TRBV12-4 to TRBJ2-7, with no clear D. The CDR3 covers 13 residues. Trimming shortened V by 5 bases and J by 9 bases, and 17 bases separated the two germline ends. The CDR3 is CASSTHTRPAQYF. CDR3 DNA sequence: TGTGCCAGCAGTACCCACACACGGCCGGCGCAGTACTTC.

The chain employs TRBV27 and TRBJ1-4; the match to TRBD1 covers 9 bases. Germline V gene lookup returns CDR1 MNHEY and CDR2 SMNVEV (reference sequence). The CDR3 has 14 residues. The junction had 9 bases not matched to a gene; V was cut back by 6 bases and J by 10 bases. The DNA for the CDR3 is TGTGCCAGCAGACAGACAGGGGGGGTTGGAAAACTGTTTTTT. This translates into CASRQTGGVGKLFF. The entire variable domain, with the rest obtained from reference TRBV27 and TRBJ1-4, is as follows: EAQVTQNPRYLITVTGKKLTVTCSQNMNHEYMSWYRQDPGLGLRQIYYSMNVEVTDKGDVPEGYKVSRKEKRNFPLILESPSPNQTSLYFCASRQTGGVGKLFFGSGTQLSVL.

V is TRBV4-1 and J is TRBJ1-1, with D tentatively TRBD1 (6 bases). Germline values: CDR1 MGHRA, CDR2 YSYEKL. V was trimmed by 4 bases and J by 4 bases, leaving 16 bases between them. The CDR3 loop spans 15 amino acids. The CDR3 nucleotides read TGCGCCAGCAGCCCCGGCGGCAGGGGAGGCACTGAAGCTTTCTTT. The encoded protein is CASSPGGRGGTEAFF.

The genes are TRBV12-3 or TRBV12-4 and TRBJ2-1; D is ambiguous. The CDR3 has 12 residues. The ends were cut back, 2 bases at V and 10 bases at J, with 9 bases in the middle. DNA of the CDR3: TGTGCCAGCAGTTTAAATCTAGGGGAGCAGTTCTTC. This translates into CASSLNLGEQFF.